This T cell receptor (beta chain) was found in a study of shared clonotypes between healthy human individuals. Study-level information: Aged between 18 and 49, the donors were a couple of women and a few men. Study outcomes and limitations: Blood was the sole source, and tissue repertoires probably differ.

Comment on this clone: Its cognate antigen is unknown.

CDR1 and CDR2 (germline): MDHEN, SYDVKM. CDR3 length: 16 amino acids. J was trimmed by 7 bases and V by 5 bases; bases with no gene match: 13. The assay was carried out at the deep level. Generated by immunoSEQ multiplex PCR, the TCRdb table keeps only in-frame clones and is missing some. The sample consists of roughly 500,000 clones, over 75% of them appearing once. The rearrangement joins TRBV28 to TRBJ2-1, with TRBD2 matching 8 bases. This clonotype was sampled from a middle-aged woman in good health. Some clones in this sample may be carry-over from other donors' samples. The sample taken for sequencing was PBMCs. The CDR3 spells CASSPLGIAGLNEQFF. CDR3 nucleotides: TGTGCCAGCAGTCCCCTAGGGATAGCGGGATTGAATGAGCAGTTCTTC.